This T cell receptor beta chain appears in the sequencing data of a study of vaccination and CD4 T cells after COVID-19. Study overall: Samples taken post-COVID came a median approximately 100 days after diagnosis, ranging from 35 to 161. Collection of post-vaccine samples followed dose two by a median 72 days, spanning a range of 14 to 241. Study-level results: A relatively small number of convalescent patients were studied, and no early post-infection timepoints were included. In convalescent patients, 304 of 307 vaccine-specific clones were spike mono-reactive.

Germline CDR1 and CDR2: MNHNS and SASEGT. Trimming cost V 5 bases and J 1 base; bases outside gene matches: 7. The CDR3 extends over 15 amino acids. In TCRdb, the PCR reads were re-called with MiXCR into one record per CDR3 protein. The table records 15,000 or so distinct CDR3 sequences, less than 80% of them present only once. A note on this clonotype: Its antigen is not known.

This TCR was recovered from a human donor who had recovered from COVID-19. The V and J genes are TRBV6-1 and TRBJ2-5; 7 nucleotides match TRBD2. Material: CD4+ T cells from blood, obtained after SARS-CoV-2 vaccination. The chain's CDR3 is CASSLAGTTQETQYF. In DNA form, the CDR3 reads TGTGCCAGCAGTCTTGCGGGGACTACCCAAGAGACCCAGTACTTC.